This T cell receptor beta chain was sequenced in a study of shared clonotypes between healthy human individuals. Overall study results and limits: Researchers found naive subsets generally carried larger estimated richness than memory subsets. Some naive CD4 clonotypes, roughly 4.7%, turned up in common across a handful of donors.

To note about this clone: Its antigen is not identified.

V lost 7 bases and J lost 6; bases outside the gene matches: 12. CDR3 size: 16 residues. In germline, CDR1 is LNHDA, CDR2 SQIVND (reference sequence). Evenly divided among several immunoSEQ plates was the genomic DNA of each subset. TCRdb's copy holds only in-frame clones and misses some; the assay was immunoSEQ multiplex PCR. The sample holds fewer than 1.6 million clones; approximately 98.5% are singletons and the top ten take 0.36%. The receptor's source is a young man in good health. The sequencing input was naive CD4+ T cells sorted from blood. As for subset: CD45RA+ positively selected. The rearrangement uses TRBV19 and TRBJ1-5; TRBD1 matches 10 bases. This CDR3 reads CASTPMGTGVSQPQHF. The CDR3 DNA follows: TGTGCCAGTACTCCCATGGGGACAGGGGTTTCTCAGCCCCAGCATTTT. Full variable domain (rest looked up from reference TRBV19 and TRBJ1-5): DGGITQSPKYLFRKEGQNVTLSCEQNLNHDAMYWYRQDPGQGLRLIYYSQIVNDFQKGDIAEGYSVSREKKESFPLTVTSAQKNPTAFYLCASTPMGTGVSQPQHFGDGTRLSIL.